The clone carrying this T cell receptor (beta chain) occurred many times. These data come from a study of regulatory T cells in long-lasting Graves disease. Combining iRepertoire HTBI primers with Arm-PCR of CDR3 regions, the authors built TCR beta libraries. TCRdb recomputed calls from the multiplex PCR reads with MiXCR, one row per CDR3 protein. Of some 410,000 distinct CDR3 sequences detected, approximately 16% appear once; the ten largest clones hold approximately 12%. The germline gives CDR1 SGHAT, CDR2 FQNNGV. V was pared by 6 bases and J by 5 bases, with 16 bases between. This CDR3 region has 15 residues. Time point in this sample: newly diagnosed GD, antithyroid drugs for less than 3 months. There was RNA extracted from PBMCs, and the TCR library was made from it. The same data also went into a second study, on T cells in Graves' hyperthyroidism and ophthalmopathy.

This rearrangement joins TRBV11-2 to TRBJ1-4; D gene ambiguous. The origin of this receptor is a young woman with Graves disease. This specimen was peripheral blood mononuclear cells (PBMCs), taken at new diagnosis, from a patient treated with antithyroid drugs. The CDR3 sequence is CASSQPNPINEKLFF. The DNA for the CDR3 is TGTGCCAGCAGTCAACCCAATCCCATCAATGAAAAACTGTTTTTT. The full variable domain, rest sourced from reference TRBV11-2 and TRBJ1-4, is EAGVAQSPRYKIIEKRQSVAFWCNPISGHATLYWYQQILGQGPKLLIQFQNNGVVDDSQLPKDRFSAERLKGVDSTLKIQPAKLEDSAVYLCASSQPNPINEKLFFGSGTQLSVL.